The 3 T cell receptor beta chains in this list originate from one sample, sequenced in a study of blood T cell repertoires in COVID-19. Produced via immunoSEQ multiplex PCR; TCRdb's table is partial and in-frame only. Among tens of thousands of clones, 65% to 90% were seen once, and the ten largest hold approximately 18%. Sequencing was performed on peripheral blood. Receptors originate from a woman of 80 years or more with acute or convalescent COVID-19.

This chain joins TRBV7-3 and TRBJ2-2, with 9 nucleotides matching TRBD2. Germline V lookup: CDR1 SGHTA, CDR2 FQGTGA. V dropped 5 bases and J dropped 0; count of bases not matched to a gene: 4. The CDR3 spans 16 residues. This chain's CDR3 is CASSPRGGANTGELFF. The CDR3 DNA reads TGTGCCAGCAGCCCCCGCGGGGGGGCGAACACCGGGGAGCTGTTTTTT.

This clone occurred once. The J gene is TRBJ2-7, the V gene TRBV12-3 or TRBV12-4, with 7 bases aligning to TRBD2. The V and J ends lost 5 bases and 5 bases, in that order; junction bases with no gene match: 6. CDR3 length equals 13 residues. The CDR3 coding sequence is TGTGCCAGCAGTCCCGTGACTAGCCACGAGCAGTACTTC. Translation gives CASSPVTSHEQYF.

This chain joins TRBV15 and TRBJ2-6; tentatively, D is TRBD2 (6 bases). The V and J ends lost 0 bases and 0 bases respectively, with 9 bases between them. This CDR3 has 17 residues. CDR1 and CDR2 from the germline V gene are LNHNV and YYDKDF (reference sequence). CDR3 sequence reads: CATSRDGRISGANVLTF. Written as DNA, the CDR3 is TGTGCCACCAGCAGAGATGGGAGGATCTCTGGGGCCAACGTCCTGACTTTC.